One sample yielded the 2 T cell receptor beta chains listed below, sequenced in a study of OX40 agonist ivuxolimab in advanced cancers. The method was immunoSEQ multiplex PCR; TCRdb's version includes in-frame clones alone and lacks a portion of them. The table includes 75,000 to 90,000 clones, approximately 88% detected once. The starting material was CD4+ or CD8+ T cells sorted from blood, obtained in a trial of the OX40 agonist ivuxolimab. The receptors derive from an adult with an advanced solid tumor such as melanoma, head and neck, liver or kidney cancer.

V usage is TRBV30 and J usage is TRBJ2-7; D might be TRBD1 or TRBD2, each matching 5 bases. CDR1 and CDR2 from the germline V gene are GTSNPN and SVGIG (reference sequence). The CDR3 loop spans 12 amino acids. The V and J ends lost 4 bases and 4 bases respectively, with 11 bases between them. CDR3: CAWTGGGYEQYF. Here the CDR3 DNA reads TGTGCCTGGACGGGTGGGGGATACGAGCAGTACTTC.

The V gene is TRBV7-2, the J gene TRBJ2-2; D ambiguous. Germline CDR1 SGHTA, CDR2 FQGNSA. The germline V and J ends were trimmed by 2 bases and 6 bases, with 10 bases remaining between them. This CDR3 spans 14 amino acids. CDR3: CASSLRPTAGELFF. The CDR3 bases are TGTGCCAGCAGCTTAAGGCCTACCGCCGGGGAGCTGTTTTTT.